This is a list of T cell receptor beta chains from one sample in a study of cytomegalovirus exposure and HLA in healthy donors. The protocol was immunoSEQ multiplex PCR, while the TCRdb copy is restricted to in-frame clones and leaves out a portion. The table records about 170,000 clones, about 82% of them present only once. The source material was PBMCs. The source is a woman aged 18-30 years in good health and CMV-seronegative. The CDR3 runs from the conserved cysteine through the conserved F or W. The D gene is left open where the match is weak. Some rows have no size entry. The others give once, few or many, or a class for an expanded clone.

few,TRBV9,NA,TRBJ2-4,TGTGCCAGCAGCGTAGGGGGGGTAGCCAAAAACATTCAGTACTTC,CASSVGGVAKNIQYF
NA,TRBV29-1,NA,TRBJ2-1,TGCAGCGTTGTGCCGGGACTCAACAATGAGCAGTTCTTC,CSVVPGLNNEQFF
NA,TRBV25-1,NA,TRBJ1-3,TGTGCCAGCAGTAACGGACAGCCCTGGGACACCATATATTTT,CASSNGQPWDTIYF
NA,TRBV6-6,TRBD1,TRBJ2-7,TGTGCCAGCAGTCGCGGGGGACAGGGAACCTACGAGCAGTACTTC,CASSRGGQGTYEQYF
NA,TRBV11-2,NA,TRBJ2-1,TGTGCCAGCAGCTTACGGAGCGTAATCAATAATGAGCAGTTCTTC,CASSLRSVINNEQFF
NA,TRBV5-6,TRBD2,TRBJ2-1,TGTGCCAGCAGCTTGGGTGGACTAGCGAGCAATGAGCAGTTCTTC,CASSLGGLASNEQFF
NA,TRBV7-9,NA,TRBJ2-7,TGTTCCAGCAGCCCCGGGGTCTCCGAGCAGTACTTC,CSSSPGVSEQYF
NA,TRBV28,NA,TRBJ2-3,TGTGCCAGCAGTCCAGGCCAGATAAGGACAGATACGCAGTATTTT,CASSPGQIRTDTQYF
NA,TRBV7-3,NA,TRBJ2-6,TGTGCCAGCAGCCCTTTCTTCTCTGGGGCCAACGTCCTGACTTTC,CASSPFFSGANVLTF
NA,TRBV18,TRBD1,TRBJ1-4,TGTGCCAGCTCACCCCAGACAGGGGGTCCTAATCAAAAACTGTTTTTT,CASSPQTGGPNQKLFF
NA,TRBV7-8,TRBD1,TRBJ2-2,TGTGCCAGCAGCTCGGACAGGGACAACACCGGGGAGCTGTTTTTT,CASSSDRDNTGELFF
NA,TRBV10-3,TRBD1,TRBJ1-5,TGTGCCACCTCGGGACAGGGGGCGAATCAGCCCCAGCATTTT,CATSGQGANQPQHF
few,TRBV5-1,NA,TRBJ2-1,TGCGCCAGCAAATATGGAGACGCCGCGGGGTATGAGCAGTTCTTC,CASKYGDAAGYEQFF
NA,TRBV5-6,NA,TRBJ1-4,TGTGCCAGCAGCCAGGGTGGGGCTAATGAAAAACTGTTTTTT,CASSQGGANEKLFF
NA,TRBV5-1,NA,TRBJ2-3,TGCGCCAGCAGCTCCCAACCCGCCGGCGGGGGCGGCACAGATACGCAGTATTTT,CASSSQPAGGGGTDTQYF
NA,TRBV19,NA,TRBJ2-5,TGTGCCAGTAGTATATCGGTGTGGGAAGACAGGAGTTATCAAGAGACCCAGTACTTC,CASSISVWEDRSYQETQYF
NA,TRBV7-9,NA,TRBJ2-3,TGTGCCAGCAGCCCATCACGGACATTCAGCACAGATACGCAGTATTTT,CASSPSRTFSTDTQYF
NA,TRBV6-1,TRBD1,TRBJ2-2,TGTGCCAGCATTGGACAGGGTTTTACCGGGGAGCTGTTTTTT,CASIGQGFTGELFF
NA,TRBV19,NA,TRBJ2-2,TGTGCCAGTACCAATTTTAGGGTCGGGGGTATTGGCACCGGGGAGCTGTTTTTT,CASTNFRVGGIGTGELFF
NA,TRBV4-3,NA,TRBJ1-2,TGCGCCAGCAGCCAAGAGGTCAGGAACTATGGCTACACCTTC,CASSQEVRNYGYTF
once,TRBV27,TRBD2,TRBJ2-7,TGTGCCAGCAGTACGTATGGGACTAGCGGAGATGCCTACGAGCAGTACTTC,CASSTYGTSGDAYEQYF
NA,TRBV27,TRBD1,TRBJ2-3,TGTGCCAGCAGTTTATCTTCCAGGGGGCACCGCACAGATACGCAGTATTTT,CASSLSSRGHRTDTQYF
few,TRBV5-6,NA,TRBJ2-1,TGTGCCAGCAGCAAAGACGCAGGGCTCTCCTACAATGAGCAGTTCTTC,CASSKDAGLSYNEQFF
NA,TRBV7-9,NA,TRBJ1-1,TGTTCCAGCAGCAAAGTCGGTGATATCCTCGAGAAAGCTTTCTTT,CSSSKVGDILEKAFF
once,TRBV2,NA,TRBJ2-1,TGTGCCAGCAGCAAGGGGCGCCACAATGAGCAGTTCTTC,CASSKGRHNEQFF
NA,TRBV30,NA,TRBJ2-3,TGTGCCTGGCGCCCGGGGGATACGCAGTATTTT,CAWRPGDTQYF
NA,TRBV9,NA,TRBJ2-3,TGTGCCAGCAGCCCACTAGCCCAAGCGTACACAGATACGCAGTATTTT,CASSPLAQAYTDTQYF
NA,TRBV7-9,NA,TRBJ2-5,TGTGCCAGCAGGATCGTCAGCGGCCCGGAGACCCAGTACTTC,CASRIVSGPETQYF
NA,TRBV30,TRBD2,TRBJ2-7,TGTGCCTGGACTGGCGGGAGAGCCTACGAGCAGTACTTC,CAWTGGRAYEQYF
NA,TRBV7-2,TRBD1,TRBJ1-1,TGTGCCAGCAGCTTAGGACCGGGACAGGCTGAAGCTTTCTTT,CASSLGPGQAEAFF
once,TRBV28,TRBD1,TRBJ2-7,TGTGCCAGCAGTTCTCAACCCCCGGGGACAGCTTACGAGCAGTACTTC,CASSSQPPGTAYEQYF
NA,TRBV7-9,NA,TRBJ2-5,TGTTCCAGCAGCTTAGTGGGCTCTGGGGAGACCCAGTACTTC,CSSSLVGSGETQYF
NA,TRBV2,TRBD1,TRBJ2-3,TGTGCCAGCTCACAGGGGGCGGTGGGCACAGATACGCAGTATTTT,CASSQGAVGTDTQYF
NA,TRBV5-4,TRBD2,TRBJ2-1,TGTGCCAGCAGCTCTAAGCGGGAGATCAATGAGCAGTTCTTC,CASSSKREINEQFF
NA,TRBV10-3,NA,TRBJ1-4,TGTGCCATCAGTGAGGCAGGGTTTTATGAAAAACTGTTTTTT,CAISEAGFYEKLFF
once,TRBV28,NA,TRBJ1-2,TGTGCCAGCAGTTCCGGACAGCTCTATGGCTACACCTTC,CASSSGQLYGYTF
NA,TRBV10-1,NA,TRBJ2-1,TGCGCCAGCAGTCCGACAGGATTCTACAATGAGCAGTTCTTC,CASSPTGFYNEQFF
NA,TRBV5-5,TRBD1,TRBJ2-3,TGTGCCAGCAGCGTACAGGGGGCCCGCACAGATACGCAGTATTTT,CASSVQGARTDTQYF
NA,TRBV7-9,NA,TRBJ1-1,TGTGCCAGCAGCTTATTGGGAGTGAACACTGAAGCTTTCTTT,CASSLLGVNTEAFF
few,TRBV6-1,TRBD1,TRBJ2-2,TGTGCCAGCGACGTGGGACAGGGGCACACCGGGGAGCTGTTTTTT,CASDVGQGHTGELFF
NA,TRBV10-2,TRBD1,TRBJ2-5,TGCGCCAGCAGTGTGAGGGGACAGGGGGCAAATTATCAAAACCAAGAGACCCAGTACTTC,CASSVRGQGANYQNQETQYF
NA,TRBV5-1,NA,TRBJ2-5,TGCGCCAGCAGCTTGGGCGGGGCGAGGGGGCGCGAGACCCAGTACTTC,CASSLGGARGRETQYF
NA,TRBV5-3,TRBD1,TRBJ1-2,TGTGCCAGAAGAGGCACCACCCAAGGACAGGGAGATGGCTACACCTTC,CARRGTTQGQGDGYTF
NA,TRBV7-9,NA,TRBJ2-7,TGTGCCAGCAGCCCCAGCGGATCCTACGAGCAGTACTTC,CASSPSGSYEQYF
NA,TRBV27,TRBD1,TRBJ2-7,TGTGCCAGCAGCCACTCCCCGGGACAGGGGCTCTACGAGCAGTACTTC,CASSHSPGQGLYEQYF
NA,TRBV28,NA,TRBJ2-7,TGTGCCAGCACCGGGACTCCTTCCTACGAGCAGTACTTC,CASTGTPSYEQYF
NA,TRBV28,NA,TRBJ2-7,TGTGCCAGCAGTCCGCTTCAGGTGTTCGGCTACGAGCAGTACTTC,CASSPLQVFGYEQYF
NA,TRBV6-6,NA,TRBJ2-3,TGTGCCAGCAGTTACTCTCCAGGGAGGCCCACAGATACGCAGTATTTT,CASSYSPGRPTDTQYF
NA,TRBV27,NA,TRBJ1-2,TGTGCCAGCAGTTTCGCACAGAACTATGGCTACACCTTC,CASSFAQNYGYTF